This entry lists 7 T cell receptor beta chains sequenced from one sample in a study of patients and donors after allogeneic stem cell transplantation. TCRdb called the RT-PCR reads again in MiXCR, with one record for every CDR3 protein. The data show about 960,000 distinct CDR3 sequences, about a sixth seen once. The sequenced sample was blood, either unsorted or a sorted T cell fraction (not recorded which). Receptor source: a human donor who was either an allogeneic HSCT recipient or a stem cell or donor lymphocyte infusion donor (not recorded which). It is not recorded whose cells these are; they may come from a transplant donor.

This clonotype was seen more than once but under ten times. CDR3 DNA sequence: TGTGCCTGGAGTGCAGTGGGGGACGCAGATACGCAGTATTTT. This gives the protein CAWSAVGDADTQYF. The chain couples TRBV30 to TRBJ2-3; TRBD1 or TRBD2 may be the D gene (5 bases each). Germline V lookup: CDR1 GTSNPN, CDR2 SVGIG (reference sequence). This CDR3 has 14 residues. V lost 1 base and J 4 bases, leaving 12 bases between the germline ends. Together with reference TRBV30 and TRBJ2-3, the CDR3 gives the full variable domain: SQTIHQWPATLVQPVGSPLSLECTVEGTSNPNLYWYRQAAGRGLQLLFYSVGIGQISSEVPQNLSASRPQDRQFILSSKKLLLSDSGFYLCAWSAVGDADTQYFGPGTRLTVL.

This clonotype was counted between two and nine times. This rearrangement joins TRBV12-3 or TRBV12-4 to TRBJ2-7, with 7 bases matching TRBD1. Germline trimming cut 5 bases from V and 5 bases from J; bases unmatched to any gene: 9. The CDR3 consists of 14 residues. The CDR3, as DNA: TGTGCCAGCAGTCGTACGGGACAGAACAACGAGCAGTACTTC. Translating gives CASSRTGQNNEQYF.

This clonotype was seen a few times. The chain joins TRBV4-3 to TRBJ1-2; tentative D call: TRBD1 (6 bases). This CDR3 has 13 amino acids. Trimming stripped 2 bases from V and 4 bases from J, with 8 bases between. Germline CDR1 LGHNA, CDR2 YSLEER. Here the CDR3 DNA reads TGCGCCAGCAGCCAAACAGGGCTCTATGGCTACACCTTC. Its protein is CASSQTGLYGYTF.

The V call is TRBV5-1, the J call TRBJ1-4; a possible D gene is TRBD1 (5 bases). This CDR3 comprises 15 residues. The germline V and J ends were trimmed by 1 base and 0 bases, with 7 bases remaining between them. The germline V gene has CDR1 SGHRS and CDR2 YFSETQ. The CDR3 reads CASSLKGSTNEKLFF. CDR3 nucleotides: TGCGCCAGCAGCTTGAAGGGGTCAACTAATGAAAAACTGTTTTTT.

The chain links TRBV20-1 to TRBJ2-1; TRBD2 aligns across 13 bases. V trimming: 3 bases; J trimming: 4 bases; junction bases outside the gene matches: 9. The CDR3 is 17 amino acids. Per the germline V gene, CDR1 is DFQATT and CDR2 is SNEGSKA (reference sequence). The CDR3 sequence is CSARAGGLAGEYNEQFF. Written as DNA, the CDR3 is TGCAGTGCTAGGGCCGGTGGACTAGCGGGGGAATACAATGAGCAGTTCTTC.

The chain combines TRBV28 with TRBJ2-7; 7 bases map to TRBD1. CDR3 length: 14 residues. V gave up 5 bases and J gave up 3 bases; unmatched junction bases: 7. The germline CDR1 and CDR2 sequences are MDHEN and SYDVKM. CDR3 nucleotides: TGTGCCAGCAGTACCGCTGGGACAGTCTACGAGCAGTACTTC. It specifies CASSTAGTVYEQYF.

This clonotype was seen a handful of times. The CDR3, as DNA: TGCGCCAGCAGCTTGGCTTCCAGTGGCTGGAGCACAGATACGCAGTATTTT. It translates to CASSLASSGWSTDTQYF. This rearrangement joins TRBV5-1 to TRBJ2-3; D uncertain. The CDR3 loop spans 17 amino acids. Germline CDR1 is SGHRS and CDR2 is YFSETQ. V lost 0 bases to trimming and J lost 0 bases, with 14 bases between them.